This T cell receptor (beta chain) was captured in a study of Tregs in tolerant kidney transplant recipients. Findings of the study overall: Few patients were studied, so findings need validation in larger groups. Some patients' samples used different primers over time, so nucleotide sequences weren't comparable.

Regarding this clone: The antigen remains undetermined.

Sequencing was performed with immunoSEQ multiplex PCR; in TCRdb, only in-frame clones are kept and a portion is missing. The sample shows about 83,000 clones, nearly 98% of them seen only once. In germline, CDR1 is ENHRY, CDR2 SYGVKD. This CDR3 has 14 residues. Trimming stripped 0 bases from V and 5 bases from J, with 8 bases between. The sequence derives from a human donor who received a combined kidney and bone marrow transplant. The specimen was CD4+ T cells from blood, collected before the transplant. The rearrangement uses TRBV10-3 and TRBJ1-5, with D perhaps TRBD1 (6 bases). This chain's CDR3 is CAISESAGDQPQHF. CDR3 DNA: TGTGCCATCAGTGAGTCGGCAGGGGATCAGCCCCAGCATTTT.